This T cell receptor beta chain was found in a study of blood T cell repertoires in COVID-19. The V segment lost 5 bases and the J segment 0 bases; nucleotides outside the gene matches: 4. The CDR3 is made up of 14 amino acids. Germline V gene lookup returns CDR1 SGHDT and CDR2 YYEEEE. TCRdb keeps only in-frame clones here, not all; method: immunoSEQ multiplex PCR. The sample has some 200,000 clones, about nine tenths seen once. Sequenced: peripheral blood. The receptor comes from a woman aged 45 to 65 with acute or convalescent COVID-19. The chain links TRBV5-6 to TRBJ1-2; 7 bases are shared with TRBD1. This chain's CDR3 is CASRPGTANYGYTF. The DNA of the CDR3 is TGTGCCAGCAGGCCTGGGACAGCTAACTATGGCTACACCTTC.